These 5 T cell receptor beta chains were all obtained from the same sample, sequenced in a study of Graves' ophthalmopathy and Graves' hyperthyroidism. Investigators amplified TCR beta CDR3 regions from RNA transcripts. Amplification began with first-round RT-PCR using HTBI primers, then second-round multiplex PCR was performed. TCRdb analysed the multiplex PCR reads with MiXCR anew, one entry per CDR3 protein. Found here are 360,000 or so distinct CDR3 sequences, approximately 16% of them singletons; the top ten hold 1.5% to 2%. Sequencing input: peripheral blood. The receptors were gathered from a woman younger than 35 with Graves' ophthalmopathy.

Ten or more counts support this clonotype. The chain is built from TRBV6-2 or TRBV6-3 and TRBJ1-6; 7 bases match TRBD1. V was pared by 10 bases and J by 9 bases, with 9 bases of the junction left unmatched. The CDR3 totals 13 residues. Per the germline V gene, CDR1 is MNHEY and CDR2 is SVGEGT. The CDR3 DNA reads as TGTGCCACCCGGCCCGCAGGGGGTTCACCCCTCCACTTT. Its translation is CATRPAGGSPLHF.

V usage is TRBV7-2 and J usage is TRBJ2-4, with 10 positions matching TRBD2. V was pared by 0 bases and J by 3 bases, with 8 bases of the junction left unmatched. Germline V gives CDR1 SGHTA, CDR2 FQGNSA. This CDR3 spans 18 amino acids. The DNA of the CDR3 is TGTGCCAGCAGCTTAGCTTCGGGAGCGGGGGGGGGCAAAAACATTCAGTACTTC. As protein: CASSLASGAGGGKNIQYF. Full variable domain (remainder filled in from reference TRBV7-2 and TRBJ2-4): GAGVSQSPSNKVTEKGKDVELRCDPISGHTALYWYRQSLGQGLEFLIYFQGNSAPDKSGLPSDRFSAERTGGSVSTLTIQRTQQEDSAVYLCASSLASGAGGGKNIQYFGAGTRLSVL.

In this sample, this clonotype turned up many times. A single base separates this from a much larger clone, so it may be a read error. The chain links TRBV28 to TRBJ1-5, with D perhaps matching TRBD1 (5 bases). From germline, CDR1 is MDHEN and CDR2 SYDVKM. The CDR3 loop spans 17 amino acids. For the CDR3, the DNA is TGTGCCAGCAGTCCCGCCACTGAACCCTCAGGGCGGCAGCTCCAGCATTTT. Protein sequence: CASSPATEPSGRQLQHF.

This clonotype came up many times. This chain joins TRBV5-1 and TRBJ2-7; 12 bases fit TRBD2. Unmatched junction bases numbered 7, after V lost 4 bases and J lost 5 bases. The CDR3 is 15 amino acids. Germline lookup yields CDR1 SGHRS and CDR2 YFSETQ. The CDR3 region is CASSPLAGGPHEQYF. The CDR3 DNA reads TGCGCCAGCAGCCCCCTAGCGGGAGGGCCCCACGAGCAGTACTTC.

This clonotype was seen at least ten times. This chain uses TRBV6-2 or TRBV6-3 with TRBJ2-5, with D hard to call. V lost 5 bases and J lost 13, with 14 bases in between. The CDR3 runs to 11 residues. Germline V gives CDR1 MNHEY, CDR2 SVGEGT. CDR3 loop: CASSELDIRYF. The CDR3 DNA reads TGTGCCAGCAGTGAACTTGACATCAGGTACTTC.